This T cell receptor (beta chain) is drawn from a study of HIV-infected patients and healthy controls. The CDR3 extends over 16 amino acids. With 1 base removed from V and 2 bases from J, the gap between germline ends came to 9 bases. This clonotype was counted many times. Antigen unknown. Alpha and beta constant-region primers primed reverse transcription of around 550 ng RNA. Separate chain-specific third strand synthesis with multiplexing indices produced the alpha and beta libraries. TCRdb re-derived calls from the 5' RACE reads in MiXCR, one entry per CDR3 protein. The table has some 19,000 distinct CDR3 sequences, 8% to 10% seen once. The repertoire came from unfractionated whole blood and reflected all unsorted peripheral T cells. Peripheral blood, approximately 2.5 ml, was drawn for RNA extraction. Study-wide findings and caveats: Apparent post-therapy Gini recovery among HIV-infected patients was not reproduced with size-matched repertoires. HIV-associated CDR3 frequencies dropped significantly during therapy; CMV-associated ones, mostly rising, changed nonsignificantly. Healthy controls carried many MAIT alpha-chain CDR3s, while HIV+ repertoires had few.

This clonotype was obtained from an adult in good health. The chain couples TRBV12-3 or TRBV12-4 to TRBJ2-6; D gene ambiguous. Sequences were obtained from blood. In DNA form, the CDR3 reads TGTGCCAGCAGTTTAGGGGGAACCCCTGGGGCCAACGTCCTGACTTTC. This codes for CASSLGGTPGANVLTF.